A selection of T cell receptor beta chains follows, all from one sample in a study of T cell repertoires in cytomegalovirus infection. Their antigens remain unidentified. TCRdb processed the reads anew with MiXCR; each CDR3 protein has one entry. The top ten hold around a sixth of the sample, which has about 740,000 distinct CDR3 sequences, around 31% seen once. The specimen was cultured PBMCs, collected from culture after CMV antigen stimulation. The receptors originated from a human donor in good health (CMV status not recorded). Some clones in this sample may be carry-over from other donors' samples. CDR3s include the opening cysteine and the closing phenylalanine or tryptophan.

TRBV4-3	CASSLGPGWEKLFF
TRBV15	CATSRDLPAVNTEAFF
TRBV28	CASSLRGWGVRANTEAFF
TRBV6-1	CASSSAGGPVDTQYF
TRBV5-1	CASSLTNQRETQYF
TRBV7-9	CASRPRPGGGRYNEQFF
TRBV6-6	CASSLRSSGTYEQYF
TRBV5-1	CASSLEGTGREAFF
TRBV4-1	CASSRPTSWNEQFF
TRBV12-3/TRBV12-4	CASSLALGLTYNEQFF
TRBV7-2	CASSLATGTNEKLFF
TRBV7-8	CASSLSFSGANVLTF
TRBV19	CASSIRSGSEQFF
TRBV12-3/TRBV12-4	CASRRHRRGGANTEAFF
TRBV7-2	CASSRDRVIGTEAFF
TRBV7-2	CASSTRQGTTPLHF
TRBV4-1	CASSQEVVNTEAFF
TRBV7-6	CASSAHTGAAYNEQFF
TRBV7-9	CASSLLAGGPEEQYF
TRBV7-2	CASSPNRGENIQYF
TRBV7-9	CASTPTGFRNNEQFF
TRBV7-2	CASSLYGSGLSYTF